This T cell receptor (beta chain) was found in a study of CD8 T cells in Susac syndrome. General study findings and limits: In its TCR sequencing and HLA analysis, the study acknowledged that the number of individuals was relatively small.

Comments on this clonotype: Antigen specificity is unknown.

CD8+ and CD4+ blood T cells underwent TCR beta sequencing. Both CD4+ and CD8+ T cells were negatively isolated, and TEMRA cells underwent FACS enrichment. After extraction with the RNeasy kit, about 0.45 to 1 ug of the RNA was reverse transcribed using random hexamers. TCRdb re-called the immunoSEQ multiplex PCR reads through MiXCR, storing one row per CDR3 protein. Among about 49,000 distinct CDR3 sequences listed, approximately 93% were seen once. Germline CDR1 and CDR2: PRHDT and FYEKMQ (reference sequence). The CDR3 is made up of 14 amino acids. Trimming removed 2 bases from V and 2 bases from J, with 10 bases in between.

Sequenced: CD8+ T cells from PBMCs. The rearrangement uses TRBV13 and TRBJ2-7; tentative D call: TRBD1 (5 bases). This sequence was found in a human donor in good health. CDR3 nucleotide sequence: TGTGCCAGCAGCTTACAGGGTCGCGCCTACGAGCAGTACTTC. Its protein product is CASSLQGRAYEQYF. The full variable domain, rest sourced from reference TRBV13 and TRBJ2-7, is AAGVIQSPRHLIKEKRETATLKCYPIPRHDTVYWYQQGPGQDPQFLISFYEKMQSDKGSIPDRFSAQQFSDYHSELNMSSLELGDSALYFCASSLQGRAYEQYFGPGTRLTVT.